This TCR beta chain was captured by sequencing in a study of prognosis after radiotherapy for stage I lung cancer. Study overall: About 5 patients had oligometastatic NSCLC after their primary tumor was surgically resected, and roughly 14 patients had newly diagnosed primary stage I lung tumors. For radiotherapy, patients got SBRT split into 3 to 5 fractions, giving a biologically effective dose of at least 100 Gy.

Study observations and caveats: Following stereotactic body radiation therapy, unique TCR clone counts fell, with a median of around 10,000 versus 6,900.

With respect to this clonotype: Its cognate antigen is unknown.

V was shortened by 11 bases and J by 4 bases, with 21 bases between the two germline ends. Germline CDR1 MNHEY, CDR2 SVGEGT. The CDR3 contains 14 residues. A draw of around 6 milliliters of peripheral blood took place at each of two time points. CDR3 of TCR beta was amplified from genomic DNA via a two-round multiplex PCR. Each TRBV and TRBJ gene had its own primer in the first PCR round. MiXCR was run by TCRdb on the multiplex PCR reads, yielding one entry per CDR3 protein. The data show roughly 38,000 distinct CDR3 sequences, around 24% seen once. This chain connects TRBV6-2 or TRBV6-3 to TRBJ2-7, with D tentatively TRBD2 (6 bases). The sample here was PBMCs, taken before or after stereotactic body radiation therapy (not recorded which). This clonotype was sampled from a donor over 45 with non-small cell lung cancer. The CDR3 DNA reads TGTGCCGGCAACACCGGGGACTTGGTGTACGAGCAGTACTTC. As protein: CAGNTGDLVYEQYF.